The T cell receptor beta chain under discussion was sequenced for a study of identical twins. The CDR3 spans 14 residues. J was trimmed by 3 bases and V by 6 bases; bases with no gene match: 8. A few counts support this clonotype. The target antigen is unknown. With template switching, a universal primer site was added, and the cDNA carried unique molecular identifiers. TCRdb recomputed calls from the 5' RACE reads with MiXCR, one row per CDR3 protein. This repertoire shows hundreds of thousands of distinct CDR3 sequences, 12% found once; its top ten account for around 1.5%. Study-wide points: Invariant populations such as MAIT and iNKT cells could partly muddle zero-insertion analyses.

The sample was also reused in another study, on yellow fever vaccine responses in identical twins.

The chain combines TRBV12-3 or TRBV12-4 with TRBJ2-7, with 7 nucleotides matching TRBD2. This clonotype was sampled from a woman in her late teens or twenties in good health. Input material: PBMCs. As DNA, the CDR3 is TGTGCCAGCAGCACACTAGCGCTACTCTACGAGCAGTACTTC. It codes for CASSTLALLYEQYF.